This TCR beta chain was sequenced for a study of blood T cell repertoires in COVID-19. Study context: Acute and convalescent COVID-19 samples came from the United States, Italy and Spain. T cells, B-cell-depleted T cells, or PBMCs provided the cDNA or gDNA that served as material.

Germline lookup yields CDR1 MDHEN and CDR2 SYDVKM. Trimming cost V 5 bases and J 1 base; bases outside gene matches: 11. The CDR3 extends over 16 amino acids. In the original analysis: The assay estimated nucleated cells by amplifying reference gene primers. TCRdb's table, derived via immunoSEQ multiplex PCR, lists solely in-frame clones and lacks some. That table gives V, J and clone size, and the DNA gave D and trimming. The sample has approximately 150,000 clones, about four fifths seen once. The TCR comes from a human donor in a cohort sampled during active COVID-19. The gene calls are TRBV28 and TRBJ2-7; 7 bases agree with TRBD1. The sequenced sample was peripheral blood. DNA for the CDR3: TGTGCCAGCAGTCCCCAACGGACAGGATTATCCTACGAGCAGTACTTC. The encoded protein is CASSPQRTGLSYEQYF. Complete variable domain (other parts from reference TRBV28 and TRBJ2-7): DVKVTQSSRYLVKRTGEKVFLECVQDMDHENMFWYRQDPGLGLRLIYFSYDVKMKEKGDIPEGYSVSREKKERFSLILESASTNQTSMYLCASSPQRTGLSYEQYFGPGTRLTVT.